This passage covers 16 T cell receptor beta chains from one sample sequenced in a study of breast tumors, draining lymph nodes, adjacent tissues. TCRdb independently ran MiXCR on the multiplex PCR reads; one entry per CDR3 protein. The sample has 33,000 or so distinct CDR3 sequences; roughly three fifths are singletons. Specimen: breast tumor tissue. The receptors stem from a female donor with breast cancer. Some clones in this sample may be carry-over from other donors' samples.

This chain uses TRBV5-1 with TRBJ1-2; a possible D gene is TRBD1 (5 bases). Trimming removed 0 bases at V and 5 bases at J, with 17 bases between. Germline V CDR1 and CDR2: SGHRS, YFSETQ. This CDR3 is 16 amino acids long. The CDR3 spells CASSLAGGGLGYGYTF. The CDR3, as DNA: TGCGCCAGCAGCTTGGCTGGGGGTGGATTAGGTTATGGCTACACCTTC.

As concerns this clonotype: Without the conserved terminal phenylalanine or tryptophan, this CDR3 likely stems from a read error. This chain links TRBV7-9 with TRBJ2-7; D unresolved. The V gene's germline CDR1 is SEHNR and CDR2 FQNEAQ (reference sequence). The CDR3 extends over 14 amino acids. Trimming left V 2 bases short and J 3 bases short, with 11 bases between. The DNA of the CDR3 is TGTGCCAGCAGCTTATATCCGGGTTACTACGAGCAGTACCTC. Encoded protein: CASSLYPGYYEQYL.

The rearrangement joins TRBV7-9 to TRBJ2-3; D perhaps matches TRBD2 (5 bases). Per germline, CDR1 SEHNR and CDR2 FQNEAQ (reference sequence). This CDR3 is built from 14 residues. With 5 bases removed from V and 3 bases from J, the gap between germline ends came to 12 bases. The DNA for the CDR3 is TGTGCCAGCAGCCGAGGGCTGGGAACAGATACGCAGTATTTT. It encodes CASSRGLGTDTQYF.

The CDR3 DNA reads as TGTGCCAGCAGCGTAGTTATAGGGGGCGCGGGGGAGCAGTACTTC. As protein: CASSVVIGGAGEQYF. V gene TRBV9 combines with J gene TRBJ2-7; TRBD1 might be the D (7 bases). V lost 0 bases to trimming and J lost 7 bases, with 17 bases between them. CDR1 and CDR2 from the germline V gene are SGDLS and YYNGEE. The CDR3 has 15 residues.

V is TRBV15 and J is TRBJ1-2, with TRBD1 matching over 7 bases. This CDR3 has 14 residues. Looked up from germline, CDR1 is LNHNV and CDR2 is YYDKDF (reference sequence). V was clipped by 5 bases and J by 6 bases; unmatched bases: 9. The chain's CDR3 is CATSELRQGHGYTF. Written as DNA, the CDR3 is TGTGCCACCAGCGAACTGAGACAGGGCCATGGCTACACCTTC.

The V call is TRBV20-1, the J call TRBJ2-7; a weak D match, TRBD1 (6 bases). The ends were cut back, 1 base at V and 3 bases at J, with 13 bases in the middle. Germline CDR1 is DFQATT and CDR2 is SNEGSKA (reference sequence). The CDR3 spans 14 residues. The CDR3 protein is CSARGGLHNYEQYF. Written as DNA, the CDR3 is TGCAGTGCTAGAGGGGGGCTTCACAACTACGAGCAGTACTTC.

This clonotype appeared a few times. This chain links TRBV7-8 with TRBJ2-7; perhaps TRBD2 as D (6 bases). This CDR3 contains 17 residues. Trimming cost V 5 bases and J 1 base, with 21 bases left between them. Germline V lookup: CDR1 SGHVS, CDR2 FQNEAQ. CDR3 in amino acids: CASSPQEGRPFSYEQYF. Here the CDR3 DNA reads TGTGCCAGCAGCCCCCAGGAGGGGAGGCCTTTTTCCTACGAGCAGTACTTC.

Ten or more counts support this clonotype. The chain has TRBV2 and TRBJ1-5; the D is unclear. The V gene lost 6 bases and the J gene lost 0 bases, with 9 bases spanning the gap. CDR1 is SNHLY, CDR2 FYNNEI, per germline. The CDR3 runs to 14 residues. CDR3 protein: CASRGPNSNQPQHF. Here the CDR3 DNA reads TGTGCCAGCAGGGGCCCAAATAGCAATCAGCCCCAGCATTTT.

The J gene is TRBJ2-5, the V gene TRBV19; D is unresolved. V gave up 1 base and J gave up 5 bases, with 17 bases separating them. The CDR3 is 16 residues long. Germline V gene data show CDR1 as LNHDA and CDR2 as SQIVND (reference sequence). The CDR3 DNA sequence: TGTGCCAGTAGTATAGGAACAGCCCCACGCCCGGAGACCCAGTACTTC. The encoded protein is CASSIGTAPRPETQYF.

On this clonotype: A much larger clone lies one base from this, so it may be a read error. This chain joins TRBV20-1 and TRBJ1-1, with D possibly being TRBD1 (5 bases). In germline, CDR1 is DFQATT, CDR2 SNEGSKA (reference sequence). This CDR3 has 15 amino acids. Trimming took 0 bases from V and 4 from J, leaving 15 bases between them. The CDR3 loop is CSARDARQTTTEAFF. The CDR3 DNA is TGCAGTGCTAGAGATGCCCGACAGACAACCACTGAAGCTTTCTTT.

By its share, this clonotype is medium-sized. V and J are TRBV28 and TRBJ1-2; D is unresolved. The V gene's germline CDR1 is MDHEN and CDR2 SYDVKM. The CDR3 totals 11 residues. The germline V and J ends were trimmed by 4 bases and 5 bases, with 5 bases remaining between them. The CDR3 DNA reads TGTGCCAGCAGTTCGATATATGGCTACACCTTC. Translating gives CASSSIYGYTF.

Points on this clonotype: A much larger clone lies a single base off, so this may be a read error. Here the CDR3 omits its conserved ending phenylalanine or tryptophan, so a read error is the likely source. CDR3 protein: CASSPALGTEAFL. Written as DNA, the CDR3 is TGTGCCAGCAGTCCAGCTCTGGGCACTGAAGCTTTCCTT. V and J are TRBV2 and TRBJ1-1; D not resolved. The germline V and J ends were trimmed by 5 bases and 4 bases, with 11 bases remaining between them. CDR3 size: 13 residues. CDR1 is SNHLY, CDR2 FYNNEI, per germline.

The genes are TRBV7-9 and TRBJ1-4; 7 positions agree with TRBD1. The CDR3 consists of 13 residues. Germline-derived CDR1 and CDR2 are SEHNR and FQNEAQ (reference sequence). V shed 5 bases, J shed 7 bases, and the junction held 4 bases outside the gene matches. This CDR3 reads CASSDYRGEKLFF. CDR3 nucleotides: TGTGCCAGCAGCGATTACAGGGGTGAAAAACTGTTTTTT.

The CDR3 here is CASSLLLANEKLFF. Written as DNA, the CDR3 is TGTGCCAGCAGCTTACTACTAGCTAATGAAAAACTGTTTTTT. This chain uses TRBV13 with TRBJ1-4; D unclear. Trimming pared 2 bases from V and 3 bases from J, leaving 7 bases between. The CDR3 has 14 amino acids. Per the germline V gene, CDR1 is PRHDT and CDR2 is FYEKMQ (reference sequence).

With regard to this clonotype: At one boundary the junction diverges from the germline segment, which might be a read error. The chain employs TRBV20-1 and TRBJ1-2; D is perhaps TRBD1 (6 bases). The CDR3 length is 14 residues. Germline V CDR1 and CDR2: DFQATT, SNEGSKA (reference sequence). The CDR3 nucleotides read TGCAGTGCTTCCGGCGGGACACGCAACTCTGGCTACACCTTC. Translation gives CSASGGTRNSGYTF.

The J gene is TRBJ2-7, the V gene TRBV20-1; D tentatively fits TRBD1 or TRBD2 (6 bases each). The ends were cut back, 4 bases at V and 2 bases at J, with 15 bases in the middle. The CDR3 covers 14 residues. Germline CDR1 is DFQATT and CDR2 is SNEGSKA (reference sequence). DNA for the CDR3: TGCAGTGCTAAGTCCGGAAGGGGGGCCTACGAGCAGTACTTC. Its translation is CSAKSGRGAYEQYF.